The source of this T cell receptor beta chain is a study of blood T cells in healthy people across ages. Trimming cost V 6 bases and J 2 bases; bases outside gene matches: 5. The CDR3 extends over 15 amino acids. Germline V gene sequence: CDR1 SNHLY, CDR2 FYNNEI. Using a J-beta primer mix together with a sample-barcoded 5' primer, a second PCR was run for roughly 6 to 12 cycles. TCRdb reprocessed the 5' RACE reads with MiXCR, giving one entry per CDR3 protein. Counted here are more than 1.4 million distinct CDR3 sequences, around two fifths occurring once; the ten biggest clones make up 7% to 9%. The rearrangement links TRBV2 to TRBJ2-1; TRBD1 matches 9 bases. This TCR derives from a woman aged 18-30 years in good health. The sample comprised blood. Here the CDR3 DNA reads TGTGCCAGCAGATCACAGGGGGCGACCTACAATGAGCAGTTCTTC. It translates to CASRSQGATYNEQFF.